This TCR beta chain was documented in a study of T cell responses to AZD1222 COVID-19 vaccine. Findings and caveats of the study: In a largely white British group with more females than males, clonal diversity was possibly underestimated.

Profiling relied on immunoSEQ multiplex PCR, and the TCRdb table lists in-frame clones only, not all of them. The top ten clones hold 3.5% to 5.5% of a sample with tens of thousands of clones, around 90% of them seen once. About this clone itself: The antigen is undetermined.

The CDR3 consists of 18 residues. The V gene lost 2 bases and the J gene lost 1 base, with 21 bases spanning the gap. This TCR derives from an adult in good health. The chain is built from TRBV23-1 and TRBJ2-7; D is unclear. TRBV23-1 is labeled an ORF, and its function is uncertain. The material was peripheral blood, obtained on day 0 of MenACWY control vaccination. The CDR3 spells CASSQPHTDSLLSYEQYF. CDR3 nucleotides: TGCGCCAGCAGTCAACCTCATACAGACTCCCTACTATCCTACGAGCAGTACTTC.